Below are 5 T cell receptor beta chains sequenced from a single sample in a study of technical replicates of blood from a handful of donors. The data were produced by immunoSEQ multiplex PCR, yet TCRdb's version contains in-frame clones alone and is incomplete. This sample has 58,000 or so clones, with approximately 83% found just once. What was sequenced was PBMCs. The receptor set was obtained from a human donor in good health. Some clones in this sample may be carry-over from other donors' samples.

This chain connects TRBV4-3 to TRBJ2-7; the match to TRBD1 covers 9 bases. Per germline, CDR1 LGHNA and CDR2 YSLEER. The CDR3 covers 13 residues. The junction had 2 bases not matched to a gene; V was cut back by 3 bases and J by 5 bases. CDR3 protein: CASSQRQGDEQYF. In DNA form, the CDR3 reads TGCGCCAGCAGCCAGAGACAGGGGGACGAGCAGTACTTC.

This clone has just a few counts. The rearrangement joins TRBV7-9 to TRBJ2-4, with D maybe TRBD1 (7 bases). The CDR3 totals 15 residues. V shed 5 bases and J shed 0 bases, with 11 bases lying between them. Germline V CDR1 and CDR2: SEHNR, FQNEAQ (reference sequence). CDR3 residues: CASSRGTEAKNIQYF. The CDR3 DNA is TGTGCCAGCAGCCGCGGGACAGAAGCCAAAAACATTCAGTACTTC.

The chain links TRBV4-1 to TRBJ2-2; D gene unclear. In germline, CDR1 is MGHRA, CDR2 YSYEKL. This CDR3 is 14 amino acids long. V was pared by 3 bases and J by 1 base, with 6 bases between. The CDR3 loop reads CASSHAENTGELFF. The CDR3 DNA follows: TGCGCCAGCAGCCATGCAGAGAACACCGGGGAGCTGTTTTTT.

The chain couples TRBV7-3 to TRBJ2-2, with a possible D match to TRBD2 (6 bases). Germline-derived CDR1 and CDR2 are SGHTA and FQGTGA. V lost 5 bases to trimming and J lost 6 bases, with 10 bases between them. CDR3 length equals 13 residues. The CDR3 here is CASSRRGPGELFF. CDR3 bases: TGTGCCAGCAGCCGGAGGGGACCCGGGGAGCTGTTTTTT. Using reference TRBV7-3 and TRBJ2-2 for the parts outside the CDR3, the full variable domain is GAGVSQTPSNKVTEKGKYVELRCDPISGHTALYWYRQSLGQGPEFLIYFQGTGAADDSGLPNDRFFAVRPEGSVSTLKIQRTERGDSAVYLCASSRRGPGELFFGEGSRLTVL.

This sequence joins TRBV5-4 and TRBJ1-2; 9 nucleotides agree with TRBD1. Germline V gives CDR1 SGHNT, CDR2 YYREEE (reference sequence). V lost 0 bases and J lost 0; bases outside the gene matches: 9. This CDR3 contains 18 residues. CDR3 DNA: TGTGCCAGCAGCTTGGGCGGGACAGGGTTTAGGCCTAACTATGGCTACACCTTC. This sequence encodes CASSLGGTGFRPNYGYTF. Full variable domain (rest looked up from reference TRBV5-4 and TRBJ1-2): ETGVTQSPTHLIKTRGQQVTLRCSSQSGHNTVSWYQQALGQGPQFIFQYYREEENGRGNFPPRFSGLQFPNYSSELNVNALELDDSALYLCASSLGGTGFRPNYGYTFGSGTRLTVV.